The 26 T cell receptor beta chains presented below share a single source sample, sequenced in a study of T cells in women clearing cervical HPV infection. Method: immunoSEQ multiplex PCR; TCRdb's copy keeps in-frame clones and lacks some. In total, the table holds tens of thousands of clones. Sequenced material: blood buffy coat. The receptors here all came from a woman between 18 and 70 years old with a cervical HPV16 infection that either progressed to CIN3+ or cleared (not recorded which).

The CDR3 reads CSVVTRNEKLFF. Partial CDR3 DNA: TGCAGCGTTGTGACAAGGAATGAAAAA. This chain joins TRBV29-1 and TRBJ1-4; D gene ambiguous. The observed sequence ends 3 residues before the CDR3 terminus, with the missing tail filled in from the germline J gene. The CDR3 length is 12 residues. V lost 4 bases to trimming and J lost 5 bases, with 8 bases between them. The germline V gene has CDR1 SQVTM and CDR2 ANQGSEA. The entire variable domain, with the rest obtained from reference TRBV29-1 and TRBJ1-4, is as follows: SAVISQKPSRDICQRGTSLTIQCQVDSQVTMMFWYRQQPGQSLTLIATANQGSEATYESGFVIDKFPISRPNLTFSTLTVSNMSPEDSSIYLCSVVTRNEKLFFGSGTQLSVL.

A remark on this clone: The CDR3 extends 3 residues past the end of the read, so its final part is completed from the germline J gene. The chain has TRBV7-3 and TRBJ1-1; D is unclear. Trimming pared 5 bases from V and 3 bases from J, leaving 19 bases between. CDR3 size: 16 residues. Germline loops: CDR1 SGHTA, CDR2 FQGTGA. CDR3 DNA (partial): TGTGCCAGCAGCCCCCTTCGGGGAGGAGGTGACACTGAA. It yields the protein CASSPLRGGGDTE. The entire CDR3 protein is CASSPLRGGGDTEAFF.

To note about this clone: Read data end 3 residues before the CDR3 end; the end is taken from the germline J gene. This chain uses TRBV12-5 with TRBJ1-1; D is ambiguous. The CDR3 is 15 residues long. The germline V gene has CDR1 LGHNT and CDR2 FRNRAP. Trimming removed 6 bases from V and 4 bases from J, with 18 bases in between. The CDR3 reads CASGSGEVGSTEAFF. CDR3 DNA, as far as it was read: TGTGCTAGTGGGTCCGGGGAGGTTGGATCCACTGAA.

As concerns this clone: Read data end 3 residues before the CDR3 end; the end is taken from the germline J gene. The J gene is TRBJ2-1, the V gene TRBV5-4; TRBD1 aligns across 8 bases. The CDR3 extends over 14 amino acids. The V segment lost 4 bases and the J segment 5 bases; nucleotides outside the gene matches: 5. Germline CDR1 and CDR2: SGHNT and YYREEE (reference sequence). The sequenced CDR3 bases are TGTGCCAGCAGCCGGGACAGGATGAACAATGAG. Translated: CASSRDRMNNE. The CDR3 in its entirety is CASSRDRMNNEQFF.

CDR3 DNA, as far as it was read: TGTGCCAGTAGTATAGGAGGAAAA. It codes for CASSIGGK. In full, the CDR3 reads CASSIGGKLFF. This chain connects TRBV19 to TRBJ1-4; D remains ambiguous. The read comes to an end 3 residues before the CDR3 does, leaving the germline J gene to fill in the end. The V end lost 1 base, the J end lost 10 bases, and 4 bases lay between the germline ends. Germline loops: CDR1 LNHDA, CDR2 SQIVND (reference sequence). The CDR3 has 11 amino acids. The whole variable domain, filled in from reference TRBV19 and TRBJ1-4, reads DGGITQSPKYLFRKEGQNVTLSCEQNLNHDAMYWYRQDPGQGLRLIYYSQIVNDFQKGDIAEGYSVSREKKESFPLTVTSAQKNPTAFYLCASSIGGKLFFGSGTQLSVL.

As concerns this clone: The missing CDR3 end, 3 residues past where the read stops, is filled in from the germline J gene. This chain uses TRBV18 with TRBJ2-4; weak D call: TRBD1 (6 bases). The V end was cut by 0 bases, the J end by 0 bases, with 15 bases between. Germline V CDR1 and CDR2: KGHSH, LQKENI. The CDR3 has 18 residues. The chain's CDR3 is CASSPPNTGIGAKNIQYF. The part of the CDR3 DNA that was read is TGTGCCAGCTCACCACCTAACACAGGGATTGGAGCCAAAAACATT.

Note on this clone: The CDR3 end is not reached by the read, which stops 3 residues before it; the germline J gene fills it in. This chain joins TRBV29-1 and TRBJ2-3; unclear D gene. There are 17 residues in the CDR3. CDR1 is SQVTM, CDR2 ANQGSEA, per germline. V dropped 4 bases and J dropped 2 bases, with 22 bases sitting between them. Partial CDR3 DNA: TGCAGCGTTGGTGACCCGTGGGCGATCGGCTTCACAGATACG. Its translation: CSVGDPWAIGFTDT. The whole CDR3 reads CSVGDPWAIGFTDTQYF.

Points on this clone: The read terminates 3 residues before the CDR3 end, so the remaining end is supplied by the germline J gene. The chain recombines TRBV6-1 with TRBJ2-5, with no clear D. CDR3 size: 13 residues. Germline V gives CDR1 MNHNS, CDR2 SASEGT. V was pared by 1 base and J by 4 bases, with 7 bases between. CDR3 bases read: TGTGCCAGCAGTGAAGACTTTGGAGAGACC. It encodes CASSEDFGET. The full CDR3 sequence reads CASSEDFGETQYF.

The sequenced part of the CDR3 DNA is TGCGCCAGCAGCTTAACAAACAGGGCCACGGTTGAAAAA. This translates into CASSLTNRATVEK. The full CDR3 reads CASSLTNRATVEKLFF. The gene calls are TRBV5-1 and TRBJ1-4; D is perhaps TRBD1 (6 bases). The CDR3 end is not reached by the read, which stops 3 residues before it; the germline J gene fills it in. The germline V gene encodes CDR1 SGHRS and CDR2 YFSETQ. The CDR3 has 16 amino acids. The V end was cut by 2 bases, the J end by 7 bases, with 18 bases between.

Remarks on this clone: Read coverage stops 3 residues before the CDR3 terminus; the germline J gene supplies the remainder. The chain employs TRBV2 and TRBJ1-5; 8 nucleotides align to TRBD1. The CDR3 length is 17 residues. Losses at the gene ends were 0 bases for V and 4 bases for J; bases not matched to a gene: 8. CDR1 SNHLY and CDR2 FYNNEI come from the germline V gene. This CDR3 is CASSEAFSGTGNQPQHF. CDR3 DNA, as far as it was read: TGTGCCAGCAGTGAAGCTTTTTCCGGGACAGGAAATCAGCCC.

A word on this clone: The read halts 3 residues ahead of the CDR3 end, with the missing end drawn from the germline J gene. The chain couples TRBV5-6 to TRBJ1-2, with D unresolved. The germline V gene encodes CDR1 SGHDT and CDR2 YYEEEE. The CDR3 loop spans 12 amino acids. V lost 4 bases, J lost 1 base, and 5 bases lay in between. Partial CDR3 DNA: TGTGCCAGCAGCGCGAATAACTATGGC. Translating it yields CASSANNYG. The full CDR3 reads CASSANNYGYTF.

Points on this clone: The read ends 3 residues early relative to the CDR3; the germline J gene fills the gap. This sequence joins TRBV20-1 and TRBJ2-1, with TRBD2 matching over 10 bases. The CDR3 spans 16 residues. V dropped 3 bases and J dropped 4; count of bases not matched to a gene: 9. Germline V gene sequence: CDR1 DFQATT, CDR2 SNEGSKA (reference sequence). This CDR3 reads CSARPPLAGEYNEQFF. The part of the CDR3 DNA that was read is TGCAGTGCTAGGCCCCCTCTAGCGGGGGAGTACAATGAG.

Of note for this clone: The missing CDR3 end, 3 residues past where the read stops, is filled in from the germline J gene. The chain employs TRBV19 and TRBJ1-1; 7 bases agree with TRBD1. Germline loops: CDR1 LNHDA, CDR2 SQIVND (reference sequence). This CDR3 has 17 residues. V lost 7 bases and J lost 0; bases outside the gene matches: 14. CDR3 residues: CASITLGAGGMNTEAFF. The sequenced part of the CDR3 DNA is TGTGCCAGTATCACGTTGGGGGCAGGGGGGATGAACACTGAA.

With respect to this clone: The CDR3 end lies 3 residues beyond the end of the read and is filled in from the germline J gene. The chain couples TRBV5-4 to TRBJ2-3; 7 bases map to TRBD1. J gave up 2 bases and V 8 bases, and 5 bases lay outside the gene matches. CDR1 and CDR2 (germline): SGHNT, YYREEE (reference sequence). The CDR3 is 13 residues long. CDR3 region: CASRRGLTDTQYF. CDR3 DNA (partial): TGTGCCAGTCGAAGGGGGCTCACAGATACG.

About this clone: The CDR3 goes on 3 residues after the read ends, and that part is filled in from the germline J gene. This rearrangement joins TRBV13 to TRBJ2-2, with D possibly TRBD1 on 6 matching bases. This CDR3 has 15 residues. Per the germline V gene, CDR1 is PRHDT and CDR2 is FYEKMQ (reference sequence). Trimming cost V 3 bases and J 6 bases, with 14 bases left between them. The chain's CDR3 is CASSFDRSSAGELFF. The CDR3 bases that were read are TGTGCCAGCAGCTTTGACAGGTCTTCGGCCGGGGAG.

For this clone: Read data end 3 residues before the CDR3 end; the end is taken from the germline J gene. The gene calls are TRBV5-1 and TRBJ1-2; 7 nucleotides match TRBD1. CDR1 and CDR2 from the germline V gene are SGHRS and YFSETQ. This CDR3 is 11 amino acids long. This CDR3 is CASSPGGGYTF. The DNA read from the CDR3 is TGCGCCAGCAGTCCAGGGGGGGGC.

Concerning this clone: The read comes to an end 3 residues before the CDR3 does, leaving the germline J gene to fill in the end. The V gene is TRBV6-2 or TRBV6-3, the J gene TRBJ2-3; the D gene is possibly TRBD2 (6 bases). The V gene's germline CDR1 is MNHEY and CDR2 SVGEGT. V lost 4 bases, J lost 2 bases, and 10 bases lay in between. The CDR3 length is 14 residues. CDR3 protein: CASSLGLTTDTQYF. The sequenced part of the CDR3 DNA is TGTGCCAGCAGTTTAGGACTAACCACAGATACG.

Comment on this clone: The read ends 3 residues shy of where the CDR3 ends; the end is completed using the germline J gene. The V call is TRBV6-2 or TRBV6-3, the J call TRBJ1-1; TRBD1 matches 12 bases. The CDR3 is 17 residues long. Unmatched junction bases numbered 13, after V lost 6 bases and J lost 5 bases. Germline V lookup: CDR1 MNHEY, CDR2 SVGEGT. The part of the CDR3 DNA that was read is TGTGCCAGCAGCCGCCCGGGGACAGGGGGCATTGGGACTGAA. It is translated as CASSRPGTGGIGTE. The full CDR3 protein is CASSRPGTGGIGTEAFF.

As regards this clone: The read terminates 3 residues before the CDR3 end, so the remaining end is supplied by the germline J gene. V usage is TRBV20-1 and J usage is TRBJ1-5, with no clear D. Germline CDR1 is DFQATT and CDR2 is SNEGSKA (reference sequence). Trimming shortened V by 2 bases and J by 4 bases, and 15 bases separated the two germline ends. This CDR3 is built from 15 residues. This CDR3 is CSARSSIDGNQPQHF. CDR3 DNA (partial): TGCAGTGCTAGAAGTTCGATAGACGGGAATCAGCCC.

As to this clone: The CDR3 is cut off 3 residues early in the read; its end comes from the germline J gene. The rearrangement joins TRBV12-3 or TRBV12-4 to TRBJ1-2, with D uncertain. V shed 3 bases and J shed 4 bases, with 12 bases lying between them. The CDR3 has 14 residues. CDR3: CASSLGGRSYGYTF. The CDR3 bases that were read are TGTGCCAGCAGTTTGGGTGGCAGGAGCTATGGC.

As regards this clone: The observed sequence ends 3 residues before the CDR3 terminus, with the missing tail filled in from the germline J gene. The rearrangement joins TRBV20-1 to TRBJ2-3, with D possibly matching TRBD2 (5 bases). V dropped 6 bases and J dropped 0 bases, with 10 bases sitting between them. This CDR3 spans 13 amino acids. Germline loops: CDR1 DFQATT, CDR2 SNEGSKA (reference sequence). The CDR3 loop is CSALSGSTDTQYF. The CDR3 DNA, read in part, is TGCAGTGCCCTGAGCGGAAGCACAGATACG.

As concerns this clone: The CDR3 goes on 3 residues after the read ends, and that part is filled in from the germline J gene. The J gene is TRBJ2-7, the V gene TRBV19; 8 nucleotides line up with TRBD1. Germline-derived CDR1 and CDR2 are LNHDA and SQIVND (reference sequence). CDR3 length equals 15 residues. V shed 3 bases and J 2 bases; nucleotides not matched to a gene: 6. CDR3 loop: CASSILGQGPYEQYF. The CDR3 DNA, read in part, is TGTGCCAGTAGTATCCTCGGACAGGGACCCTACGAG.

Comments on this clone: From the germline J gene comes the end of the CDR3, since the read stops 3 residues before it. The gene calls are TRBV5-1 and TRBJ2-1, with a tentative D call TRBD1 (6 bases). V was pared by 0 bases and J by 4 bases, with 14 bases between. Germline CDR1 reads SGHRS; CDR2 reads YFSETQ. The length of the CDR3 is 16 residues. The CDR3 loop reads CASSLGDTPLYNEQFF. The DNA read from the CDR3 is TGCGCCAGCAGCTTGGGGGACACTCCCCTTTACAATGAG.

Points on this clone: The read terminates 3 residues ahead of where the CDR3 ends, so the germline J gene completes it. V and J are TRBV29-1 and TRBJ1-2, with D perhaps TRBD1 (5 bases). V gave up 6 bases and J gave up 5 bases, with 16 bases separating them. CDR1 and CDR2 (germline): SQVTM, ANQGSEA. The CDR3 sequence is 13 residues long. This chain's CDR3 is CSVPRGIGYGYTF. The CDR3 bases that were read are TGCAGCGTCCCGAGGGGAATAGGGTATGGC.

As regards this clone: The CDR3 extends 3 residues past the end of the read, so its final part is completed from the germline J gene. This sequence joins TRBV7-9 and TRBJ1-1, with no clear D. The CDR3 has 14 residues. Germline CDR1 is SEHNR and CDR2 is FQNEAQ (reference sequence). Trimming left V 5 bases short and J 4 bases short, with 14 bases between. CDR3 bases read: TGTGCCAGCAGCCTTAGGAGGGCAGGCACTGAA. Translated, it gives CASSLRRAGTE. The entire CDR3 protein is CASSLRRAGTEAFF.

A note on this clone: Coverage ceases 3 residues before the CDR3 finishes, and the germline J gene fills in the end. The rearrangement uses TRBV5-1 and TRBJ2-5; TRBD1 aligns across 7 bases. V lost 4 bases and J lost 1; bases outside the gene matches: 7. This CDR3 spans 15 amino acids. Per the germline V gene, CDR1 is SGHRS and CDR2 is YFSETQ. CDR3 sequence reads: CASSPLGTAQETQYF. The sequenced CDR3 bases are TGCGCCAGCAGCCCTCTAGGGACAGCCCAAGAGACC.